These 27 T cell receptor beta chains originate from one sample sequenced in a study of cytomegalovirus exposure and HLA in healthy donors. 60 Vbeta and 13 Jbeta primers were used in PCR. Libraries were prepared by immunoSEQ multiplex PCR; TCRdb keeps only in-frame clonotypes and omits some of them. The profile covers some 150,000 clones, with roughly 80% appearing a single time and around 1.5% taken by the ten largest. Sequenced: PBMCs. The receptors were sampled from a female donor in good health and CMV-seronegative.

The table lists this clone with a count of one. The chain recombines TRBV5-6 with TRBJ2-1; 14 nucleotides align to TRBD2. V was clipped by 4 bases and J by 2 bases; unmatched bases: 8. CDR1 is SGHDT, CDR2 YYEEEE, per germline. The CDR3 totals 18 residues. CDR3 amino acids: CASSRGLAGDEAYNEQFF. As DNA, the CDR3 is TGTGCCAGCAGCAGGGGACTAGCGGGGGACGAAGCCTACAATGAGCAGTTCTTC.

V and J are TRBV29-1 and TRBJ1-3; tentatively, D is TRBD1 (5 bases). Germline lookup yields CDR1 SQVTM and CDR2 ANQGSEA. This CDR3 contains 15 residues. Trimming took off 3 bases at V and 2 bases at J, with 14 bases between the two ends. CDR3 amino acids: CSVEVRGKPGNTIYF. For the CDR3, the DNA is TGCAGCGTTGAGGTTCGGGGGAAACCTGGAAACACCATATATTTT.

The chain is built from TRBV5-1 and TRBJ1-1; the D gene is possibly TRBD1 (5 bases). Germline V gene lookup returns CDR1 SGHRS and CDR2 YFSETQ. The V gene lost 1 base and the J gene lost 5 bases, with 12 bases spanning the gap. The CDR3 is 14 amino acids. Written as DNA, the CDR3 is TGCGCCAGCAGCTTGATACCGGGGGAAACTGAAGCTTTCTTT. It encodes CASSLIPGETEAFF.

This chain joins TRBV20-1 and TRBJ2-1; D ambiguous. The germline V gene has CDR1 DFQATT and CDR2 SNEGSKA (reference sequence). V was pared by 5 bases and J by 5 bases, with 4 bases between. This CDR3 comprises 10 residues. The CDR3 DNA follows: TGCAGTGCTTCCGACAATGAGCAGTTCTTC. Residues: CSASDNEQFF.

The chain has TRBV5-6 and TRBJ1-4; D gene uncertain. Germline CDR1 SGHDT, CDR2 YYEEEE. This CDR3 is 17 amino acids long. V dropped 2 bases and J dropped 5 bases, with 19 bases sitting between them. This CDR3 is CASSFWGDPWVNEKLFF. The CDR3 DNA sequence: TGTGCCAGCAGCTTTTGGGGAGATCCGTGGGTCAATGAAAAACTGTTTTTT.

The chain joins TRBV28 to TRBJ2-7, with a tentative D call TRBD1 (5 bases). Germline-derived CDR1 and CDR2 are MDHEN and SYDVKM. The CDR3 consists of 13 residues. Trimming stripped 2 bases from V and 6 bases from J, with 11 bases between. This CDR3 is CASSLGQRGEQYF. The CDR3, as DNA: TGTGCCAGCAGTTTAGGACAAAGGGGCGAGCAGTACTTC.

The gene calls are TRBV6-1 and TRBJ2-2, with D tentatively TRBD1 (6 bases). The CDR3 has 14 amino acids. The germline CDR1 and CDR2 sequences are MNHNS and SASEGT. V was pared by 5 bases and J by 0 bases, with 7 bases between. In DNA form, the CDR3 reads TGTGCCAGCAGTCGACAGGCGAACACCGGGGAGCTGTTTTTT. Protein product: CASSRQANTGELFF.

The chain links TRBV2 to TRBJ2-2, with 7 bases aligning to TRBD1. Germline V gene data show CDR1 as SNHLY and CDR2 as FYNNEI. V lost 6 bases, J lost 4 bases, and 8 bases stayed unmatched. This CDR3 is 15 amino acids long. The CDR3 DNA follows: TGTGCCAGCAGGGCCGGGACAGTGAGCACCGGGGAGCTGTTTTTT. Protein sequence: CASRAGTVSTGELFF.

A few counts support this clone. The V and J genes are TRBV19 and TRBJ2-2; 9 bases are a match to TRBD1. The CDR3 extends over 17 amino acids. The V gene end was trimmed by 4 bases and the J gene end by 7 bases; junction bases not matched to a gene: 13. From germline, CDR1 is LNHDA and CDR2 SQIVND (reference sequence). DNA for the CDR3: TGTGCCAGTAGTAAATACCTCCCGGACAGGGGCGGCGGGGAGCTGTTTTTT. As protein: CASSKYLPDRGGGELFF.

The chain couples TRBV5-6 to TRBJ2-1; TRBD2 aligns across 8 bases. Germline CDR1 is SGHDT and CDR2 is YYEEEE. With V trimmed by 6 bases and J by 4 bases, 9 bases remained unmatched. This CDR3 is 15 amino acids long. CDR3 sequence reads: CASIESGGPYNEQFF. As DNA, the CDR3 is TGTGCCAGCATCGAGAGCGGGGGCCCTTACAATGAGCAGTTCTTC.

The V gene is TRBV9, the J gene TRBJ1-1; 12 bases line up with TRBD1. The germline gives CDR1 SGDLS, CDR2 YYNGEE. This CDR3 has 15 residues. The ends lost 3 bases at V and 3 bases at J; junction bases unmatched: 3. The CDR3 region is CASSGDRGQDTEAFF. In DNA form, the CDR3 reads TGTGCCAGCAGCGGGGACAGGGGGCAGGACACTGAAGCTTTCTTT.

The CDR3 DNA follows: TGCGCCAGCAGCCAAGATCGGAACAGGGTGCACACAGATACGCAGTATTTT. Translating gives CASSQDRNRVHTDTQYF. V usage is TRBV4-1 and J usage is TRBJ2-3, with D perhaps TRBD1 (6 bases). The CDR3 is 17 amino acids. Trimming removed 0 bases from V and 2 bases from J, with 15 bases in between. Per germline, CDR1 MGHRA and CDR2 YSYEKL.

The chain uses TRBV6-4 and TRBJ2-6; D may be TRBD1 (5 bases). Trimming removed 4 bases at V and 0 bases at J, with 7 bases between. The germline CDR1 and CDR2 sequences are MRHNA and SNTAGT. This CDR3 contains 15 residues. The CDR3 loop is CASSGGGSGANVLTF. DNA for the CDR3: TGTGCCAGCAGTGGGGGCGGCTCTGGGGCCAACGTCCTGACTTTC.

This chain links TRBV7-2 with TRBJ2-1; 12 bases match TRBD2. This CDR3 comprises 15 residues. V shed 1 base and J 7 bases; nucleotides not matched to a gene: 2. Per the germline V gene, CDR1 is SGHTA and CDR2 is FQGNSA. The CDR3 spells CASSLVLAGGNEQFF. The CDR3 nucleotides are TGTGCCAGCAGCTTAGTTCTAGCGGGAGGGAATGAGCAGTTCTTC.

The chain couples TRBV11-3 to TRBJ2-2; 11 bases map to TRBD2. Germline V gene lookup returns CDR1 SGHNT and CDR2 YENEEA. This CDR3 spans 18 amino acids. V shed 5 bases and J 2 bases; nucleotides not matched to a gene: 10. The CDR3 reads CASSPTSGIPLNTGELFF. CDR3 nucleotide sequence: TGTGCCAGCAGCCCGACTAGCGGGATTCCCCTCAACACCGGGGAGCTGTTTTTT.

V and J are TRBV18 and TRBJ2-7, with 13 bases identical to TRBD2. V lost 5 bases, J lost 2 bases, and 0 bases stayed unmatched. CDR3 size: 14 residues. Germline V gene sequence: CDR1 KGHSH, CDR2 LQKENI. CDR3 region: CASSGTSGTYEQYF. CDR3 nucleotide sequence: TGTGCCAGCTCAGGGACTAGCGGGACCTACGAGCAGTACTTC.

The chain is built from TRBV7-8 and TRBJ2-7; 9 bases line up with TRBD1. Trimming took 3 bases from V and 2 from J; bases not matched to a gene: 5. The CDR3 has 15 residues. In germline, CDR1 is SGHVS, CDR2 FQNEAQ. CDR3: CASSFLGTGPYEQYF. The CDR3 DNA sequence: TGTGCCAGCAGCTTTTTGGGGACAGGGCCCTACGAGCAGTACTTC.

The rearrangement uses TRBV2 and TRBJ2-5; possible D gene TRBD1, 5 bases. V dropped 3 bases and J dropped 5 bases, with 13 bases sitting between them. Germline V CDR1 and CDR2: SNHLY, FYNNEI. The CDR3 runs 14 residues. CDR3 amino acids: CASSDKQVGETQYF. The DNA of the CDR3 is TGTGCCAGCAGTGATAAACAGGTGGGGGAGACCCAGTACTTC.

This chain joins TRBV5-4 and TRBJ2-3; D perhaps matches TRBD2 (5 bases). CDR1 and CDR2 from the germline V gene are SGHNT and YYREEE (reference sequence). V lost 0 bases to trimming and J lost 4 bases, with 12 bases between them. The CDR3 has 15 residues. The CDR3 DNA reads TGTGCCAGCAGCTTGGGTGGCGGGTTTGCAGATACGCAGTATTTT. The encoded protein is CASSLGGGFADTQYF.

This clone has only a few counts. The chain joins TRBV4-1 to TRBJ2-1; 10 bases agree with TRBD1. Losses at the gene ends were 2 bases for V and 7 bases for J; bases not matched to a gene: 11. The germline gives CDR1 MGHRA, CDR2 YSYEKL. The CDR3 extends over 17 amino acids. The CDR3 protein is CASSQTGGTGAPNEQFF. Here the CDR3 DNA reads TGCGCCAGCAGCCAAACCGGGGGGACAGGGGCCCCGAATGAGCAGTTCTTC.

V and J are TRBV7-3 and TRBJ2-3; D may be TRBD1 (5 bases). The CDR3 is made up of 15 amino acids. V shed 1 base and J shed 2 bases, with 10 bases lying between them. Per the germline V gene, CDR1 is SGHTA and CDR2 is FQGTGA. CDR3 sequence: CASSLISGFTDTQYF. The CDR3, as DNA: TGTGCCAGCAGCTTAATTTCAGGGTTCACAGATACGCAGTATTTT.

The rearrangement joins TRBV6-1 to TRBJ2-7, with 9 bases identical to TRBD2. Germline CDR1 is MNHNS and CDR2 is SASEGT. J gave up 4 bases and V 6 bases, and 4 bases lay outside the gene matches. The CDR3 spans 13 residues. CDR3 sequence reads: CASRDSGGYEQYF. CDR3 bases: TGTGCCAGCAGGGATAGCGGGGGTTACGAGCAGTACTTC.

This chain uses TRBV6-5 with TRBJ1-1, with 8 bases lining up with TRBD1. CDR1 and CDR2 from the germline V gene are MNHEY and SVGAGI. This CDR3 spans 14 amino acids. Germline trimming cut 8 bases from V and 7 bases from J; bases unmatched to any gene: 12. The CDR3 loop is CASRPSGGQGEAFF. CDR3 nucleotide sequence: TGTGCCAGCCGTCCCTCGGGTGGACAGGGTGAAGCTTTCTTT.

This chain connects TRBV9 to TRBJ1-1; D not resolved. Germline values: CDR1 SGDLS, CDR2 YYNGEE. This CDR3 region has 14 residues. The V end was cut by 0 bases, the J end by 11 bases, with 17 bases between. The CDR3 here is CASSVVAGGESAFF. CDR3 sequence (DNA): TGTGCCAGCAGCGTAGTAGCGGGTGGAGAGAGCGCTTTCTTT. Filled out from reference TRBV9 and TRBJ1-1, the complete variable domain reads DSGVTQTPKHLITATGQRVTLRCSPRSGDLSVYWYQQSLDQGLQFLIQYYNGEERAKGNILERFSAQQFPDLHSELNLSSLELGDSALYFCASSVVAGGESAFFGQGTRLTVV.

Here the CDR3 DNA reads TGTGCCAGCTCACGACAGGGCCAAGAGACCCAGTACTTC. This codes for CASSRQGQETQYF. The chain combines TRBV18 with TRBJ2-5; 7 bases align to TRBD1. With V trimmed by 4 bases and J by 1 base, 0 bases remained unmatched. This CDR3 has 13 amino acids. Germline CDR1 and CDR2: KGHSH and LQKENI.

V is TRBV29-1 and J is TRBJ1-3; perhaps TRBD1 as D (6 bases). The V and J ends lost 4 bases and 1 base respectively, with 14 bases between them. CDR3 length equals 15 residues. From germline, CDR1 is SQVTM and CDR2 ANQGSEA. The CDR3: CSVVTTTGSGNTIYF. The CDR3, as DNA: TGCAGCGTTGTCACAACGACAGGATCTGGAAACACCATATATTTT.

In DNA form, the CDR3 reads TGTGCCTGGAGCGGCTCAGGGGCCGGGGAGCTGTTTTTT. As protein: CAWSGSGAGELFF. The chain uses TRBV30 and TRBJ2-2, with D possibly TRBD1 on 6 matching bases. The CDR3 is made up of 13 amino acids. CDR1 is GTSNPN, CDR2 SVGIG, per germline (reference sequence). V gave up 3 bases and J gave up 6 bases, with 11 bases separating them.